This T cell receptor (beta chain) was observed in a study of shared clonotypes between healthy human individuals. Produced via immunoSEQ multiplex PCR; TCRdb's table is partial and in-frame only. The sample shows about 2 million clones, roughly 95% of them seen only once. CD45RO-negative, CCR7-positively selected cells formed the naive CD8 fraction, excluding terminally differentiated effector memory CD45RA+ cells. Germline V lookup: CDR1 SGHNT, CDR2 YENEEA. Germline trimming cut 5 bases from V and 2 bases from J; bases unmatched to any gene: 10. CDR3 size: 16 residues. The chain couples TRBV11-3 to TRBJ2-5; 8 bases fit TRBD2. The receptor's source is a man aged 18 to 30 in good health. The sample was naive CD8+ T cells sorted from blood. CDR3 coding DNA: TGTGCCAGCAGCGACACGGCTAGCGGGTATCAAGAGACCCAGTACTTC. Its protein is CASSDTASGYQETQYF.